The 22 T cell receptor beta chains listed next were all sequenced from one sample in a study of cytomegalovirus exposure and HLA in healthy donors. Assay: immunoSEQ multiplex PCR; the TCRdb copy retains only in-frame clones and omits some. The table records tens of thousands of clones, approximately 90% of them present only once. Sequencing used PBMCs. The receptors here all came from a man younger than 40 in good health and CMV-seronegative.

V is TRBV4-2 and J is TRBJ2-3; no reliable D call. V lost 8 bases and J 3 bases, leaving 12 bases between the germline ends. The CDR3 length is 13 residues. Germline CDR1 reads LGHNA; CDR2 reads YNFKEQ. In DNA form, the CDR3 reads TGTGCCAGCTTAGACCCGAGGACAGATACGCAGTATTTT. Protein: CASLDPRTDTQYF.

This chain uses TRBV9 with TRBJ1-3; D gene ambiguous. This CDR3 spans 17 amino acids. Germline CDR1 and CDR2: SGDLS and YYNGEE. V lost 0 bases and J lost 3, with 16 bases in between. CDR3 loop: CASSVANTRQFGNTIYF. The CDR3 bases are TGTGCCAGCAGCGTAGCGAACACACGACAATTTGGAAACACCATATATTTT.

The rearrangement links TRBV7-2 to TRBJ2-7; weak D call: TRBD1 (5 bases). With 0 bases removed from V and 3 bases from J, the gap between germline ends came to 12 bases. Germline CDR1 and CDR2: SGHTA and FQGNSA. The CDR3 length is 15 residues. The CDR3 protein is CASSLAGQWGYEQYF. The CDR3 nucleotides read TGTGCCAGCAGCTTAGCGGGGCAGTGGGGCTACGAGCAGTACTTC.

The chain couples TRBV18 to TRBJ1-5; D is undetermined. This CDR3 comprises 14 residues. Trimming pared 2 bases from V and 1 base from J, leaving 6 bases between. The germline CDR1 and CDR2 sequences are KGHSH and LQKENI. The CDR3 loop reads CASSPLQSNQPQHF. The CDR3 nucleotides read TGTGCCAGCTCACCATTACAGAGCAATCAGCCCCAGCATTTT. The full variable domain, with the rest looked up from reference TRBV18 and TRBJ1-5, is NAGVMQNPRHLVRRRGQEARLRCSPMKGHSHVYWYRQLPEEGLKFMVYLQKENIIDESGMPKERFSAEFPKEGPSILRIQQVVRGDSAAYFCASSPLQSNQPQHFGDGTRLSIL.

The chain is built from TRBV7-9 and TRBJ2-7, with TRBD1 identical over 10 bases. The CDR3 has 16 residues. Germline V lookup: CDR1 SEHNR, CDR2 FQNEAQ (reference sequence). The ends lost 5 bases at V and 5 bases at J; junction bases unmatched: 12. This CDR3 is CASSTPFGDRGHEQYF. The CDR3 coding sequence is TGTGCCAGCAGCACCCCCTTTGGGGACAGGGGTCACGAGCAGTACTTC.

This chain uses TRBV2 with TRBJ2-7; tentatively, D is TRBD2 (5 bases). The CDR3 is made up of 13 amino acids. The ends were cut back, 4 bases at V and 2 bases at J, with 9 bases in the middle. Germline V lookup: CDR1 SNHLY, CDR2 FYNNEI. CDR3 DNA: TGTGCCAGCAGTGGGGAGCATACCTACGAGCAGTACTTC. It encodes CASSGEHTYEQYF.

The CDR3 bases are TGTGCCAGCAGCTTAAGGGGGTCTAGCGGGGCGCGAGAGACCCAGTACTTC. Amino acid sequence: CASSLRGSSGARETQYF. This chain uses TRBV7-6 with TRBJ2-5; TRBD2 matches 9 bases. Germline CDR1 reads SGHVS; CDR2 reads FNYEAQ. V trimming: 2 bases; J trimming: 4 bases; junction bases outside the gene matches: 11. This CDR3 comprises 17 residues.

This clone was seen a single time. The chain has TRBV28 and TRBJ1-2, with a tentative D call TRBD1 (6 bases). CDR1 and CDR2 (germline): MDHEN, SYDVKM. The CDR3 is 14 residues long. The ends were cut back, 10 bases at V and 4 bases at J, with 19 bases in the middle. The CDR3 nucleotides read TGTGCCATCCCGACAGGTCCCGAGGGCTATGGCTACACCTTC. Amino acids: CAIPTGPEGYGYTF.

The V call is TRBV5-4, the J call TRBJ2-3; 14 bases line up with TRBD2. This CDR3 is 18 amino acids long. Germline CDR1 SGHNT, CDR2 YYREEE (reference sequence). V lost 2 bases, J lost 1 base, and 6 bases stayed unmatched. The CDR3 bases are TGTGCCAGCAGCTTAGGACCGGGACTAGCGGGGGGCACAGATACGCAGTATTTT. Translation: CASSLGPGLAGGTDTQYF.

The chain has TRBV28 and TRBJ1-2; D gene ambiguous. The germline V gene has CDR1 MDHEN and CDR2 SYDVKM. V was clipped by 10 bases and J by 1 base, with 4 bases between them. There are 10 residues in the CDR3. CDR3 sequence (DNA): TGTGCCACTAATAACTATGGCTACACCTTC. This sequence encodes CATNNYGYTF.

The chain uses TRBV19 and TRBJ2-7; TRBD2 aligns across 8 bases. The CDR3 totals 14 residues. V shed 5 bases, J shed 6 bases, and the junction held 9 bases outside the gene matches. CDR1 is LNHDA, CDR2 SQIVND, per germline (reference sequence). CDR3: CASSPPGGGAEQYF. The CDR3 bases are TGTGCCAGTAGTCCACCGGGAGGGGGTGCCGAGCAGTACTTC.

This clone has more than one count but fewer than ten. The CDR3 bases are TGTGCCAGCAGTTTATCCGGACAGGTGATTGCCTACGAGCAGTACTTC. As protein: CASSLSGQVIAYEQYF. V usage is TRBV28 and J usage is TRBJ2-7; 7 positions agree with TRBD1. V lost 1 base to trimming and J lost 2 bases; unmatched junction nucleotides: 8. The CDR3 length is 16 residues. Germline V gene data show CDR1 as MDHEN and CDR2 as SYDVKM.

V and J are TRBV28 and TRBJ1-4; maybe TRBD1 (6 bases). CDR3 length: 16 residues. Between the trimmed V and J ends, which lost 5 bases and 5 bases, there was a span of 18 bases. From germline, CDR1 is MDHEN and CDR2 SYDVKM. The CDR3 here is CASSRSPGTRNEKLFF. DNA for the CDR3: TGTGCCAGCAGTCGAAGCCCCGGGACAAGGAATGAAAAACTGTTTTTT.

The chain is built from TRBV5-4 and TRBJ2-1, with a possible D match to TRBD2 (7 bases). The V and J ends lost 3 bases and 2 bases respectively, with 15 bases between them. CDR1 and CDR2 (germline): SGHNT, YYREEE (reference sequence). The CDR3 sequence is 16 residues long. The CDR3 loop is CASSSRGGATYNEQFF. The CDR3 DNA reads TGTGCCAGCAGCTCAAGGGGGGGGGCCACCTACAATGAGCAGTTCTTC.

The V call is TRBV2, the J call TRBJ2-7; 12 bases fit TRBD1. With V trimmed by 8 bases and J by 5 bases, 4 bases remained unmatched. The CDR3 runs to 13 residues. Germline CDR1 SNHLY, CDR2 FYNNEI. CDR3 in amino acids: CASRDRGRHEQYF. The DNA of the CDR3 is TGTGCCAGCCGGGACAGGGGGCGGCACGAGCAGTACTTC.

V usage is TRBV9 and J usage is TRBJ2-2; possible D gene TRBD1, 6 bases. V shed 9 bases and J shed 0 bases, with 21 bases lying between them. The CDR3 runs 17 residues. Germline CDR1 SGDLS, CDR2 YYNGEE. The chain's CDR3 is CATGPTGNSANTGELFF. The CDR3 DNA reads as TGTGCCACCGGACCCACAGGGAACTCCGCGAACACCGGGGAGCTGTTTTTT.

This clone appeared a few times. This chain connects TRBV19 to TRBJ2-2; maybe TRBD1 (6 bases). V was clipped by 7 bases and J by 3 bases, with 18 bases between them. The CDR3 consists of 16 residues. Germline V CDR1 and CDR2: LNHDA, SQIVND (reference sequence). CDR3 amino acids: CASTHPPGVHTGELFF. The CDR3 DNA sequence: TGTGCCAGTACCCACCCCCCAGGGGTGCACACCGGGGAGCTGTTTTTT.

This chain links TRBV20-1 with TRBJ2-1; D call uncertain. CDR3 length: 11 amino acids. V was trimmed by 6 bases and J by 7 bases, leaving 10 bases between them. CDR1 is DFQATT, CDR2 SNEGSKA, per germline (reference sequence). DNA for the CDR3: TGCAGTGCCCCTAAGTGGAATGAGCAGTTCTTC. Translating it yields CSAPKWNEQFF.

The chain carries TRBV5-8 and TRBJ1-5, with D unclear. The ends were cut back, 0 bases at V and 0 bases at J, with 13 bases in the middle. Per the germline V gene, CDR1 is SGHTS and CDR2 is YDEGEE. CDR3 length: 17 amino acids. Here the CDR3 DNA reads TGTGCCAGCAGCTTGGTTTACAGTGATTATAGCAATCAGCCCCAGCATTTT. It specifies CASSLVYSDYSNQPQHF.

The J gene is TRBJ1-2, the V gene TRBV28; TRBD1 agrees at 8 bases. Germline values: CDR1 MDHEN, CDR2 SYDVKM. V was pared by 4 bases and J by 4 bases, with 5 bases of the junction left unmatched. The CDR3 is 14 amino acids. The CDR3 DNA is TGTGCCAGCAGTTACGGACAGGGCCGCTATGGCTACACCTTC. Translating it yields CASSYGQGRYGYTF.

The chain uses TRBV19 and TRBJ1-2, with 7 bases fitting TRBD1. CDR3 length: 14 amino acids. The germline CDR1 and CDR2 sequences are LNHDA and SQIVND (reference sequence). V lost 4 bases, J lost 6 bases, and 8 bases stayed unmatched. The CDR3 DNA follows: TGTGCCAGTAGTACTAACGACAGGGTTAATGGCTACACCTTC. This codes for CASSTNDRVNGYTF.

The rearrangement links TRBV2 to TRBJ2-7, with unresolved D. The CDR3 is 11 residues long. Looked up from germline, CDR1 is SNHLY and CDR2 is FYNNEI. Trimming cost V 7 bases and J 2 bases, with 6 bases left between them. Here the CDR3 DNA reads TGTGCCAGCATAAGAGCCTACGAGCAGTACTTC. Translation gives CASIRAYEQYF.